This T cell receptor beta chain originates from a study of CD8 T cells in Susac syndrome. Germline loops: CDR1 MNHEY, CDR2 SVGEGT. V dropped 6 bases and J dropped 5 bases, with 8 bases sitting between them. There are 13 residues in the CDR3. This clonotype is a singleton in its sample. An amount of RNA that ranged from roughly 0.5 to 1 ug was reverse transcribed with random hexamers. TCRdb fed the immunoSEQ multiplex PCR reads into MiXCR, producing one record per CDR3 protein. This table has 150,000 to 200,000 distinct CDR3 sequences, roughly 95% appearing once. The chain carries TRBV6-2 or TRBV6-3 and TRBJ1-6; D uncertain. The receptor's source is a human donor with Susac syndrome. Material: CD4+ T cells from PBMCs. The CDR3 region has the DNA TGTGCCAGCAGCTGGGCGGATAATTCACCCCTCCACTTT. This gives the protein CASSWADNSPLHF.